The 32 T cell receptor beta chains listed next were all sequenced from one sample in a study of cytomegalovirus exposure and HLA in healthy donors. Researchers ran the PCR with 60 Vbeta and 13 Jbeta primers. Sequenced by immunoSEQ multiplex PCR; TCRdb stores in-frame clones only, minus some. The sample includes roughly 190,000 clones, around 79% of them seen just once. The sequencing sample was made of PBMCs. The source of these receptors is a woman between 18 and 29 years old in good health and CMV-seronegative.

V gene TRBV25-1 combines with J gene TRBJ2-7; TRBD2 might be the D (6 bases). CDR3 length equals 14 residues. Germline CDR1 and CDR2: MGHDK and SYGVNS. V was pared by 3 bases and J by 3 bases, with 12 bases between. DNA of the CDR3: TGTGCCAGCAGTGACGGGGGACTCGTCTACGAGCAGTACTTC. This codes for CASSDGGLVYEQYF.

This sequence joins TRBV7-6 and TRBJ1-1; D is undetermined. V was pared by 0 bases and J by 10 bases, with 12 bases between. Germline-derived CDR1 and CDR2 are SGHVS and FNYEAQ. The CDR3 runs to 13 residues. This chain's CDR3 is CASSLAKSERAFF. The CDR3 region has the DNA TGTGCCAGCAGCTTAGCGAAGTCAGAACGAGCTTTCTTT.

This clone was seen a few times. The chain combines TRBV6-1 with TRBJ2-1; 10 nucleotides agree with TRBD2. The CDR3 is 14 residues long. Per germline, CDR1 MNHNS and CDR2 SASEGT. Trimming cost V 2 bases and J 8 bases; bases outside gene matches: 3. CDR3 protein: CASSESSGRDEQFF. DNA of the CDR3: TGTGCCAGCAGTGAATCTAGCGGGAGAGATGAGCAGTTCTTC.

The V gene is TRBV28, the J gene TRBJ2-2; TRBD2 might be the D (7 bases). Germline V gene data show CDR1 as MDHEN and CDR2 as SYDVKM. The V end was cut by 4 bases, the J end by 13 bases, with 13 bases between. The CDR3 has 12 residues. CDR3: CASSSGGLGLFF. In nucleotides, the CDR3 is TGTGCCAGCAGTTCGGGGGGCCTAGGGCTGTTTTTT. Full variable domain (outside the CDR3, taken from reference TRBV28 and TRBJ2-2): DVKVTQSSRYLVKRTGEKVFLECVQDMDHENMFWYRQDPGLGLRLIYFSYDVKMKEKGDIPEGYSVSREKKERFSLILESASTNQTSMYLCASSSGGLGLFFGEGSRLTVL.

The chain is built from TRBV30 and TRBJ1-5, with D perhaps TRBD1 (6 bases). CDR3 length: 14 residues. Germline V gene data show CDR1 as GTSNPN and CDR2 as SVGIG (reference sequence). Deletions cut 2 bases from V and 4 bases from J, with 12 bases between. Written as DNA, the CDR3 is TGTGCCTGGAGTTTTACAGGGCTAAATCAGCCCCAGCATTTT. Protein sequence: CAWSFTGLNQPQHF.

The genes are TRBV27 and TRBJ1-5; D gene uncertain. The CDR3 is 14 residues long. Germline loops: CDR1 MNHEY, CDR2 SMNVEV (reference sequence). Deletions cut 9 bases from V and 7 bases from J, with 19 bases between. The CDR3 region has the DNA TGTGCCAGTCATGGTGGGGAGAAAGGGCAGCCCCAGCATTTT. Its translation: CASHGGEKGQPQHF.

The chain links TRBV10-1 to TRBJ1-1; D possibly corresponds to TRBD1 (5 bases). V lost 8 bases, J lost 4 bases, and 14 bases lay in between. There are 13 residues in the CDR3. The germline gives CDR1 WNHNN, CDR2 SYGVQD (reference sequence). This CDR3 reads CASGQGGGTEAFF. For the CDR3, the DNA is TGCGCCAGCGGGCAGGGAGGCGGCACTGAAGCTTTCTTT.

The rearrangement uses TRBV21-1 and TRBJ1-5; TRBD1 reflects the table's D call only, with no check against the DNA. TRBV21-1 represents a pseudogene. CDR3 length equals 16 residues. The DNA of the CDR3 is TGTGCCAGCAGCAGAGACGGACAGGGGGCTGCACAGCCCCAGCATTTT. Translation gives CASSRDGQGAAQPQHF.

This clone has only a few counts. J is TRBJ1-4 and V is TRBV4-2; 7 nucleotides align to TRBD1. The CDR3 contains 16 residues. With 3 bases clipped from V and 0 bases from J, the junction kept 4 bases outside the gene matches. CDR1 is LGHNA and CDR2 is YNFKEQ in the germline V gene. For the CDR3, the DNA is TGTGCCAGCAGCCACCGGGGACAGACAACTAATGAAAAACTGTTTTTT. Its translation is CASSHRGQTTNEKLFF.

As to this clone: The same CDR3 is also encoded by other DNA sequences in this sample. V gene TRBV19 combines with J gene TRBJ1-5; no clear D gene. In germline, CDR1 is LNHDA, CDR2 SQIVND (reference sequence). This CDR3 region has 15 residues. Trimming stripped 3 bases from V and 0 bases from J, with 9 bases between. CDR3 DNA sequence: TGTGCCAGTAGTATTGAGGAGTATAGCAATCAGCCCCAGCATTTT. This gives the protein CASSIEEYSNQPQHF.

This chain joins TRBV13 and TRBJ1-1; no reliable D call. CDR3 length: 14 residues. Germline CDR1 is PRHDT and CDR2 is FYEKMQ (reference sequence). Trimming cost V 2 bases and J 5 bases, with 12 bases left between them. CDR3 residues: CASSLSSGITEAFF. CDR3 DNA: TGTGCCAGCAGCTTAAGTTCGGGGATTACTGAAGCTTTCTTT.

This clone was seen only once. V is TRBV5-1 and J is TRBJ2-1; the match to TRBD2 covers 12 bases. The CDR3 runs to 16 residues. Per the germline V gene, CDR1 is SGHRS and CDR2 is YFSETQ. The trim removed 5 bases at V and 7 bases at J, leaving 10 bases unmatched. The CDR3 DNA sequence: TGCGCCAGCAGGCCTTTGCTAGCGGGGGGGCAAAATGAGCAGTTCTTC. It yields the protein CASRPLLAGGQNEQFF.

As to this clone: One end of the junction is discordant with germline, which a read error may explain. The rearrangement uses TRBV7-9 and TRBJ1-1; D gene unclear. The CDR3 totals 13 residues. Per the germline V gene, CDR1 is SEHNR and CDR2 is FQNEAQ (reference sequence). The CDR3 region is CSSSFRENTEAFF. The CDR3 DNA sequence: TGTTCCAGCAGCTTCCGGGAGAACACTGAAGCTTTCTTT.

This clone turned up a few times. One end of the junction varies from germline; a read error may be responsible. The chain employs TRBV19 and TRBJ2-7; D is perhaps TRBD1 (6 bases). CDR3 length: 14 amino acids. Germline values: CDR1 LNHDA, CDR2 SQIVND (reference sequence). The CDR3, as DNA: TGTGCCAGTAGTACGTGGGACACCAATTACGGGCAGTACTTC. This codes for CASSTWDTNYGQYF.

A remark on this clone: One junction end disagrees with the germline gene, perhaps due to a read error. This chain joins TRBV7-9 and TRBJ2-7; possible D gene TRBD2, 6 bases. The CDR3 is 14 residues long. Germline CDR1 SEHNR, CDR2 FQNEAQ (reference sequence). The CDR3 sequence: CSSSLTGGSYEQYF. CDR3 DNA sequence: TGTTCCAGCAGCTTAACCGGGGGATCCTACGAGCAGTACTTC.

The rearrangement joins TRBV19 to TRBJ1-1, with TRBD1 matching over 11 bases. V was clipped by 9 bases and J by 3 bases; unmatched bases: 6. The CDR3 contains 14 residues. CDR1 and CDR2 from the germline V gene are LNHDA and SQIVND (reference sequence). CDR3 loop: CASSPGQGDTEAFF. In DNA form, the CDR3 reads TGTGCCAGCTCTCCGGGACAGGGGGACACTGAAGCTTTCTTT.

J is TRBJ1-4 and V is TRBV2; 8 bases match TRBD1. The CDR3 length is 15 residues. Per germline, CDR1 SNHLY and CDR2 FYNNEI. J lost 4 bases, V lost 6 bases, and 7 bases had no gene match. CDR3: CASRRQGFSNEKLFF. The CDR3 coding sequence is TGTGCCAGCAGGAGACAGGGGTTTAGTAATGAAAAACTGTTTTTT.

The CDR3 DNA is TGTGCCAGCAGTTACCCTGGACAGTACGGGACCCAGTACTTC. Residues: CASSYPGQYGTQYF. This chain links TRBV6-5 with TRBJ2-5; a possible D gene is TRBD1 (6 bases). This CDR3 is 14 amino acids long. Trimming pared 2 bases from V and 7 bases from J, leaving 14 bases between. Germline V gene sequence: CDR1 MNHEY, CDR2 SVGAGI.

This clone has a single count. CDR3 loop: CASSLGTGGNYGYTF. CDR3 in DNA: TGTGCCAGCAGCTTAGGCACAGGCGGTAACTATGGCTACACCTTC. The V call is TRBV7-9, the J call TRBJ1-2; a weak D match, TRBD1 (5 bases). The CDR3 extends over 15 amino acids. Germline lookup yields CDR1 SEHNR and CDR2 FQNEAQ (reference sequence). Trimming took 1 base from V and 1 from J, leaving 10 bases between them.

Written as DNA, the CDR3 is TGTGCCAGCAGTGAACAGGGGGCTGGCTATGGCTACACCTTC. It specifies CASSEQGAGYGYTF. The genes are TRBV6-1 and TRBJ1-2; 8 bases align to TRBD1. CDR3 size: 14 residues. Germline CDR1 reads MNHNS; CDR2 reads SASEGT. J was trimmed by 4 bases and V by 2 bases; bases with no gene match: 3.

The rearrangement links TRBV18 to TRBJ1-5, with D possibly TRBD1 on 6 matching bases. Trimming cost V 5 bases and J 4 bases, with 9 bases left between them. Germline V lookup: CDR1 KGHSH, CDR2 LQKENI. This CDR3 spans 13 amino acids. In DNA, the CDR3 is TGTGCCAGCTCAGAACAGGGTAATCAGCCCCAGCATTTT. This sequence encodes CASSEQGNQPQHF. Complete variable domain (other parts from reference TRBV18 and TRBJ1-5): NAGVMQNPRHLVRRRGQEARLRCSPMKGHSHVYWYRQLPEEGLKFMVYLQKENIIDESGMPKERFSAEFPKEGPSILRIQQVVRGDSAAYFCASSEQGNQPQHFGDGTRLSIL.

V is TRBV9 and J is TRBJ1-5; 8 bases align to TRBD1. Germline-derived CDR1 and CDR2 are SGDLS and YYNGEE. The V gene end was trimmed by 6 bases and the J gene end by 4 bases; junction bases not matched to a gene: 9. The CDR3 sequence is 15 residues long. CDR3: CASTKTGGFNQPQHF. CDR3 bases: TGTGCCAGCACTAAAACAGGGGGGTTTAATCAGCCCCAGCATTTT.

V gene TRBV9 combines with J gene TRBJ2-2; 11 bases line up with TRBD1. This CDR3 comprises 16 residues. Trimming removed 4 bases from V and 3 bases from J; junction bases left unmatched: 5. Germline CDR1 is SGDLS and CDR2 is YYNGEE. The CDR3 DNA follows: TGTGCCAGCAGCCCCGGGACAGGGGGTTACACCGGGGAGCTGTTTTTT. Amino acids: CASSPGTGGYTGELFF.

This chain joins TRBV29-1 and TRBJ2-5; 7 positions agree with TRBD2. V was pared by 4 bases and J by 1 base, with 6 bases of the junction left unmatched. Germline V gene lookup returns CDR1 SQVTM and CDR2 ANQGSEA. This CDR3 is built from 14 residues. The CDR3 coding sequence is TGCAGCGTTGCTTCGGGAGGAGGCCAAGAGACCCAGTACTTC. Encoded protein: CSVASGGGQETQYF.

This clone was counted between two and nine times. This chain connects TRBV27 to TRBJ1-1, with a weak D call TRBD1 (5 bases). The CDR3 spans 14 residues. Germline CDR1 and CDR2: MNHEY and SMNVEV (reference sequence). The V gene lost 4 bases and the J gene lost 1 base, with 10 bases spanning the gap. The CDR3, as DNA: TGTGCCAGCAGTTACTATGGACAGAACACTGAAGCTTTCTTT. Its translation is CASSYYGQNTEAFF.

This chain connects TRBV6-1 to TRBJ1-3; tentatively, D is TRBD1 (6 bases). Germline V CDR1 and CDR2: MNHNS, SASEGT. V was pared by 7 bases and J by 4 bases, with 17 bases between. The CDR3 extends over 15 amino acids. The CDR3 reads CASTLAGEYGNTIYF. CDR3 bases: TGTGCCAGCACCCTTGCAGGGGAATACGGAAACACCATATATTTT.

The chain links TRBV11-3 to TRBJ2-1, with TRBD1 matching over 8 bases. V shed 5 bases, J shed 5 bases, and the junction held 5 bases outside the gene matches. This CDR3 contains 14 residues. Per germline, CDR1 SGHNT and CDR2 YENEEA. The CDR3 sequence: CASSADRVDNEQFF. As DNA, the CDR3 is TGTGCCAGCAGCGCGGACAGGGTGGACAATGAGCAGTTCTTC.

The chain combines TRBV9 with TRBJ2-5; 13 positions match TRBD2. Germline lookup yields CDR1 SGDLS and CDR2 YYNGEE. CDR3 length equals 16 residues. V shed 3 bases and J 4 bases; nucleotides not matched to a gene: 6. CDR3 protein: CASSGIGLAGAETQYF. CDR3 sequence (DNA): TGTGCCAGCAGCGGAATCGGACTAGCGGGAGCAGAGACCCAGTACTTC.

This chain connects TRBV27 to TRBJ2-5; the match to TRBD2 covers 8 bases. V dropped 0 bases and J dropped 2; count of bases not matched to a gene: 8. Per the germline V gene, CDR1 is MNHEY and CDR2 is SMNVEV (reference sequence). The CDR3 spans 17 residues. The CDR3 is CASSLSGAGGGQETQYF. In DNA form, the CDR3 reads TGTGCCAGCAGTTTATCAGGGGCGGGGGGAGGTCAAGAGACCCAGTACTTC.

The chain links TRBV7-3 to TRBJ1-2; TRBD1 aligns across 7 bases. J lost 4 bases, V lost 4 bases, and 3 bases had no gene match. The CDR3 totals 13 residues. The germline gives CDR1 SGHTA, CDR2 FQGTGA. The CDR3 bases are TGTGCCAGCAGCTCCAGACAGGGCTATGGCTACACCTTC. As protein: CASSSRQGYGYTF.

This clone occurred once. The chain uses TRBV29-1 and TRBJ1-2; 7 bases are shared with TRBD1. The CDR3 runs to 11 residues. Trimming took 6 bases from V and 5 from J; bases not matched to a gene: 3. CDR1 is SQVTM, CDR2 ANQGSEA, per germline. The CDR3: CSVVQGYGYTF. CDR3 nucleotides: TGCAGCGTAGTACAGGGGTATGGCTACACCTTC. The variable domain in full, with the rest retrieved from reference TRBV29-1 and TRBJ1-2, is SAVISQKPSRDICQRGTSLTIQCQVDSQVTMMFWYRQQPGQSLTLIATANQGSEATYESGFVIDKFPISRPNLTFSTLTVSNMSPEDSSIYLCSVVQGYGYTFGSGTRLTVV.

The chain recombines TRBV15 with TRBJ1-5; D possibly corresponds to TRBD1 (5 bases). V shed 3 bases and J shed 7 bases, with 13 bases lying between them. CDR1 and CDR2 (germline): LNHNV, YYDKDF (reference sequence). The CDR3 has 14 amino acids. CDR3 in amino acids: CATSRAGNGQPQHF. DNA of the CDR3: TGTGCCACCAGCAGGGCAGGGAACGGACAGCCCCAGCATTTT.